The 28 T cell receptor beta chains below come from one sample, sequenced in a study of blood T cell repertoires in COVID-19 (TCRdb year 2020). Library preparation used the immunoSEQ multiplex PCR assay. Sourced from immuneACCESS, this table was stored by TCRdb with only in-frame sequences that have V and J called. A share of the clones is absent; for the studies checked, an unresolved V gene accounts for under half, and the remainder has no known explanation. Present in this sample are fewer than 150,000 clones, almost 80% of which were seen just once. The leading ten clones occupy approximately 9.9% of the sample. The sample comprised peripheral blood. All receptors derive from a man between 60 and 75 years old who had recovered from COVID-19.

The chain combines TRBV5-1 with TRBJ2-3, with 16 positions matching TRBD2. Germline assignment: CDR1 SGHRS and CDR2 YFSETQ. The CDR3 loop spans 17 amino acids. The junction had 7 bases not matched to a gene; V was cut back by 4 bases and J by 5 bases. The CDR3: CASSTGTSGGAVDTQYF. In DNA, the CDR3 is TGCGCCAGCAGCACCGGGACTAGCGGGGGGGCCGTAGATACGCAGTATTTT.

The chain couples TRBV6-2 or TRBV6-3 to TRBJ2-3; 9 bases match TRBD1. This CDR3 region has 14 residues. Germline V gene sequence: CDR1 MNHEY, CDR2 SVGEGT. V lost 4 bases to trimming and J lost 4 bases; unmatched junction nucleotides: 3. The DNA for the CDR3 is TGTGCCAGCAGTTCCGGACAGGGGCCAGATACGCAGTATTTT. Protein product: CASSSGQGPDTQYF.

The V call is TRBV4-2, the J call TRBJ1-4, with 9 nucleotides matching TRBD1. This CDR3 spans 14 amino acids. CDR1 is LGHNA and CDR2 is YNFKEQ in the germline V gene. Unmatched junction bases numbered 6, after V lost 5 bases and J lost 8 bases. CDR3: CASSAGQGKEKLFF. The DNA for the CDR3 is TGTGCCAGCAGCGCCGGACAGGGGAAGGAAAAACTGTTTTTT.

The genes are TRBV19 and TRBJ2-3; 11 bases align to TRBD2. V lost 7 bases and J lost 4; bases outside the gene matches: 7. The CDR3 loop spans 15 amino acids. Per germline, CDR1 LNHDA and CDR2 SQIVND (reference sequence). CDR3 protein: CASNLAGGRADTQYF. In DNA, the CDR3 is TGTGCCAGTAATTTAGCGGGGGGGAGGGCAGATACGCAGTATTTT.

The genes are TRBV7-2 and TRBJ2-5; 10 bases are shared with TRBD1. The CDR3 extends over 14 amino acids. Germline V CDR1 and CDR2: SGHTA, FQGNSA. Losses at the gene ends were 5 bases for V and 6 bases for J; bases not matched to a gene: 6. CDR3 in DNA: TGTGCCAGCAGCGGACAGGGGGTCCGAAAGACCCAGTACTTC. It encodes CASSGQGVRKTQYF.

The V gene is TRBV7-9, the J gene TRBJ1-6; TRBD1 might be the D (5 bases). The CDR3 has 14 residues. Looked up from germline, CDR1 is SEHNR and CDR2 is FQNEAQ (reference sequence). V was clipped by 3 bases and J by 8 bases, with 11 bases between them. This CDR3 is CASSLVVGDSPLHF. The CDR3 DNA reads TGTGCCAGCAGCTTGGTAGTAGGGGATTCACCCCTCCACTTT.

J is TRBJ1-2 and V is TRBV6-4; the D gene is possibly TRBD1 (5 bases). Trimming removed 0 bases at V and 7 bases at J, with 9 bases between. CDR3 length: 13 residues. CDR1 MRHNA and CDR2 SNTAGT come from the germline V gene. The CDR3 DNA reads TGTGCCAGCAGTGACTCGGGGCAGGGTGGCTACACCTTC. Protein product: CASSDSGQGGYTF.

V usage is TRBV7-3 and J usage is TRBJ1-1; 11 bases are a match to TRBD1. The CDR3 is 15 amino acids. V trimming: 4 bases; J trimming: 1 base; junction bases outside the gene matches: 2. The germline V gene has CDR1 SGHTA and CDR2 FQGTGA. CDR3 coding DNA: TGTGCCAGCAGCTCCGGGACAGGGGGGAACACTGAAGCTTTCTTT. Translated, it gives CASSSGTGGNTEAFF.

The chain links TRBV4-3 to TRBJ1-2; TRBD1 matches at 12 bases. The CDR3 loop spans 18 amino acids. V gave up 0 bases and J gave up 4 bases; unmatched junction bases: 9. CDR1 is LGHNA, CDR2 YSLEER, per germline. CDR3 loop: CASSQDRDRGRFSYGYTF. Here the CDR3 DNA reads TGCGCCAGCAGCCAAGACCGGGACAGGGGGCGCTTTAGCTATGGCTACACCTTC.

The rearrangement links TRBV7-2 to TRBJ2-7, with a weak D call TRBD2 (5 bases). The V end was cut by 6 bases, the J end by 3 bases, with 15 bases between. Germline values: CDR1 SGHTA, CDR2 FQGNSA. The CDR3 sequence is 14 residues long. The CDR3, as DNA: TGTGCCAGCAGTTCGACATGGGCGGGCTACGAGCAGTACTTC. Residues: CASSSTWAGYEQYF. The complete variable domain, with remaining parts taken from reference TRBV7-2 and TRBJ2-7, reads GAGVSQSPSNKVTEKGKDVELRCDPISGHTALYWYRQSLGQGLEFLIYFQGNSAPDKSGLPSDRFSAERTGGSVSTLTIQRTQQEDSAVYLCASSSTWAGYEQYFGPGTRLTVT.

This clone showed up just a few times. The chain joins TRBV28 to TRBJ1-1; D possibly corresponds to TRBD1 (6 bases). Trimming shortened V by 6 bases and J by 5 bases, and 19 bases separated the two germline ends. CDR1 and CDR2 (germline): MDHEN, SYDVKM. The CDR3 contains 15 residues. The CDR3 loop reads CASSPPQGHSTEAFF. The CDR3 DNA sequence: TGTGCCAGCAGCCCCCCACAGGGTCATTCGACTGAAGCTTTCTTT.

The chain has TRBV20-1 and TRBJ1-1, with D possibly being TRBD1 (6 bases). Germline CDR1 reads DFQATT; CDR2 reads SNEGSKA (reference sequence). This CDR3 spans 12 amino acids. V lost 3 bases and J 3 bases, leaving 8 bases between the germline ends. This CDR3 is CSASAGDTEAFF. The CDR3, as DNA: TGCAGTGCTAGTGCAGGGGACACTGAAGCTTTCTTT.

This clone appeared once. The chain is built from TRBV2 and TRBJ1-5; TRBD1 matches at 8 bases. There are 14 residues in the CDR3. Germline V CDR1 and CDR2: SNHLY, FYNNEI. V shed 6 bases and J 2 bases; nucleotides not matched to a gene: 3. The CDR3 nucleotides read TGTGCCAGCAGGGGACAGGTTGGCAATCAGCCCCAGCATTTT. Its translation is CASRGQVGNQPQHF.

J is TRBJ1-1 and V is TRBV5-4, with 9 bases identical to TRBD1. V shed 4 bases, J shed 1 base, and the junction held 5 bases outside the gene matches. The germline CDR1 and CDR2 sequences are SGHNT and YYREEE (reference sequence). There are 15 residues in the CDR3. As DNA, the CDR3 is TGTGCCAGCAGCCCGGGGGGACAGGGGAACACTGAAGCTTTCTTT. Its protein is CASSPGGQGNTEAFF.

CDR3 region: CASRLAGGDYEQYF. As DNA, the CDR3 is TGTGCCAGCAGGCTAGCGGGGGGGGACTACGAGCAGTACTTC. The J gene is TRBJ2-7, the V gene TRBV6-5, with 12 bases that match TRBD2. J gave up 3 bases and V 6 bases, and 3 bases lay outside the gene matches. CDR1 and CDR2 from the germline V gene are MNHEY and SVGAGI. CDR3 length: 14 residues.

This clone was recorded once. This chain joins TRBV19 and TRBJ2-3; D is uncertain. The CDR3 extends over 12 amino acids. Trimming took 6 bases from V and 5 from J, leaving 9 bases between them. Germline V CDR1 and CDR2: LNHDA, SQIVND (reference sequence). In DNA form, the CDR3 reads TGTGCCAGTAGCAACCCAGGAGATACGCAGTATTTT. Translated: CASSNPGDTQYF. The full variable domain, completed using reference TRBV19 and TRBJ2-3, is DGGITQSPKYLFRKEGQNVTLSCEQNLNHDAMYWYRQDPGQGLRLIYYSQIVNDFQKGDIAEGYSVSREKKESFPLTVTSAQKNPTAFYLCASSNPGDTQYFGPGTRLTVL.

This clone was detected only a few times. The chain combines TRBV19 with TRBJ2-1; D possibly corresponds to TRBD1 (5 bases). The CDR3 runs 17 residues. Germline V CDR1 and CDR2: LNHDA, SQIVND (reference sequence). V dropped 6 bases and J dropped 0 bases, with 18 bases sitting between them. The CDR3 bases are TGTGCCAGTAGCATCGGAAGGGGCGGTAGCTCCTACAATGAGCAGTTCTTC. This codes for CASSIGRGGSSYNEQFF.

This rearrangement joins TRBV27 to TRBJ2-7, with 7 bases matching TRBD2. The junction had 6 bases not matched to a gene; V was cut back by 2 bases and J by 2 bases. The CDR3 has 15 amino acids. Germline-derived CDR1 and CDR2 are MNHEY and SMNVEV (reference sequence). The CDR3 region has the DNA TGTGCCAGCAGTTTAGCTACGGGGGGACCCTACGAGCAGTACTTC. Protein: CASSLATGGPYEQYF.

This clone was found a few times. The chain has TRBV9 and TRBJ2-7, with 10 bases matching TRBD2. Germline V CDR1 and CDR2: SGDLS, YYNGEE. This CDR3 has 15 amino acids. V lost 2 bases to trimming and J lost 11 bases; unmatched junction nucleotides: 13. CDR3 amino acids: CASSVDPAGGGVEYF. The CDR3 coding sequence is TGTGCCAGCAGCGTCGATCCAGCGGGAGGGGGAGTGGAGTACTTC. Supplemented by reference TRBV9 and TRBJ2-7, the full variable domain reads DSGVTQTPKHLITATGQRVTLRCSPRSGDLSVYWYQQSLDQGLQFLIQYYNGEERAKGNILERFSAQQFPDLHSELNLSSLELGDSALYFCASSVDPAGGGVEYFGPGTRLTVT.

This chain joins TRBV19 and TRBJ2-1, with 8 nucleotides matching TRBD2. CDR3 length: 15 residues. Germline assignment: CDR1 LNHDA and CDR2 SQIVND (reference sequence). V shed 7 bases and J 9 bases; nucleotides not matched to a gene: 14. This chain's CDR3 is CASTPPGTSASEQFF. The DNA of the CDR3 is TGTGCCAGTACTCCTCCCGGGACTAGTGCGTCTGAGCAGTTCTTC. The full variable domain, completed using reference TRBV19 and TRBJ2-1, is DGGITQSPKYLFRKEGQNVTLSCEQNLNHDAMYWYRQDPGQGLRLIYYSQIVNDFQKGDIAEGYSVSREKKESFPLTVTSAQKNPTAFYLCASTPPGTSASEQFFGPGTRLTVL.

This chain uses TRBV28 with TRBJ1-4; TRBD1 is a possible D gene (6 bases). Between the trimmed V and J ends, which lost 4 bases and 3 bases, there was a span of 12 bases. Germline values: CDR1 MDHEN, CDR2 SYDVKM. The CDR3 sequence is 15 residues long. The CDR3 DNA follows: TGTGCCAGCAGTTCGACCAGGGGTGCTAATGAAAAACTGTTTTTT. Translated, it gives CASSSTRGANEKLFF.

The chain has TRBV27 and TRBJ1-1; tentative D call: TRBD1 (5 bases). Germline CDR1 MNHEY, CDR2 SMNVEV (reference sequence). The ends were cut back, 7 bases at V and 5 bases at J, with 23 bases in the middle. This CDR3 contains 16 residues. The CDR3 protein is CASTSGGTRWGTEAFF. The CDR3 DNA is TGTGCCAGCACCTCTGGGGGGACCCGTTGGGGGACTGAAGCTTTCTTT.

This clone was counted between two and nine times. Here the CDR3 reads CSVPGRAKGTQYF. The CDR3 DNA reads TGCAGCGTTCCCGGGAGGGCCAAGGGGACCCAGTACTTC. This chain uses TRBV29-1 with TRBJ2-5; 8 nucleotides match TRBD2. This CDR3 is built from 13 residues. Unmatched junction bases numbered 9, after V lost 5 bases and J lost 7 bases. Per the germline V gene, CDR1 is SQVTM and CDR2 is ANQGSEA.

This clone was picked up a small number of times. The V and J genes are TRBV6-1 and TRBJ1-1; the match to TRBD1 covers 7 bases. The V gene's germline CDR1 is MNHNS and CDR2 SASEGT. J gave up 0 bases and V 2 bases, and 9 bases lay outside the gene matches. The CDR3 has 17 amino acids. Here the CDR3 reads CASSEWQGGSLNTEAFF. The CDR3 DNA is TGTGCCAGCAGTGAATGGCAGGGGGGATCGTTGAACACTGAAGCTTTCTTT.

The chain uses TRBV2 and TRBJ1-1; 8 nucleotides align to TRBD1. Trimming removed 8 bases from V and 1 base from J; junction bases left unmatched: 3. The germline CDR1 and CDR2 sequences are SNHLY and FYNNEI. The CDR3 loop spans 13 amino acids. In DNA, the CDR3 is TGTGCCAGCCACAGGGGGACGAACACTGAAGCTTTCTTT. Protein: CASHRGTNTEAFF.

This clone appeared many times. V usage is TRBV18 and J usage is TRBJ2-7; TRBD2 matches 12 bases. With 2 bases clipped from V and 0 bases from J, the junction kept 2 bases outside the gene matches. The CDR3 length is 16 residues. Germline CDR1 reads KGHSH; CDR2 reads LQKENI. For the CDR3, the DNA is TGTGCCAGCTCACCAAGGACTAGCGGGGCCTCCTACGAGCAGTACTTC. It yields the protein CASSPRTSGASYEQYF.

The chain carries TRBV6-5 and TRBJ2-1; D ambiguous. Germline V gene lookup returns CDR1 MNHEY and CDR2 SVGAGI. Trimming shortened V by 5 bases and J by 9 bases, and 8 bases separated the two germline ends. This CDR3 region has 11 residues. The CDR3 here is CASSSPGEQFF. CDR3 bases: TGTGCCAGCAGTAGCCCTGGTGAGCAGTTCTTC.

V and J are TRBV13 and TRBJ2-1; 7 bases align to TRBD1. Germline CDR1 is PRHDT and CDR2 is FYEKMQ (reference sequence). CDR3 length: 16 residues. V shed 5 bases, J shed 0 bases, and the junction held 7 bases outside the gene matches. This CDR3 is CASSGLGDSSYNEQFF. The CDR3 DNA sequence: TGTGCCAGCAGCGGCCTGGGGGACAGCTCCTACAATGAGCAGTTCTTC.